Below are 14 T cell receptor beta chains sequenced from a single sample in a study of cytomegalovirus exposure and HLA in healthy donors. The PCR ran on 60 Vbeta and 13 Jbeta primers. Measured with immunoSEQ multiplex PCR; TCRdb has only the in-frame clones, and not every one. Among about 120,000 clones listed, roughly 80% were seen once. The sample taken for sequencing was PBMCs. The source of these receptors is a female donor in good health and CMV-seropositive.

CDR3 sequence reads: CASTSGIHNSPLHF. The CDR3 DNA follows: TGTGCCAGCACCTCCGGGATTCATAATTCACCCCTCCACTTT. This chain connects TRBV5-6 to TRBJ1-6; D not resolved. V lost 6 bases to trimming and J lost 5 bases, with 12 bases between them. CDR1 is SGHDT, CDR2 YYEEEE, per germline. The CDR3 contains 14 residues.

The CDR3 DNA is TGTGCCAGCAGCTTTTGGGCCCTCGCAGATACGCAGTATTTT. The encoded protein is CASSFWALADTQYF. This sequence joins TRBV7-9 and TRBJ2-3; D remains ambiguous. Germline values: CDR1 SEHNR, CDR2 FQNEAQ (reference sequence). V was trimmed by 3 bases and J by 4 bases, leaving 11 bases between them. CDR3 length: 14 amino acids.

The V gene is TRBV6-5, the J gene TRBJ1-5, with D tentatively TRBD1 (6 bases). V gave up 8 bases and J gave up 6 bases, with 14 bases separating them. The V gene's germline CDR1 is MNHEY and CDR2 SVGAGI. CDR3 length: 13 amino acids. This CDR3 reads CASSDRFGQPQHF. CDR3 in DNA: TGTGCCAGCTCCGACAGGTTTGGTCAGCCCCAGCATTTT.

The chain is built from TRBV19 and TRBJ1-5; tentatively, D is TRBD1 (5 bases). V was clipped by 7 bases and J by 5 bases, with 21 bases between them. The CDR3 is 16 amino acids. Per the germline V gene, CDR1 is LNHDA and CDR2 is SQIVND (reference sequence). The CDR3 sequence: CASNSLPGGEDQPQHF. CDR3 nucleotides: TGTGCCAGTAATTCCCTCCCGGGGGGTGAGGATCAGCCCCAGCATTTT. The variable domain in full, completed from reference TRBV19 and TRBJ1-5, reads DGGITQSPKYLFRKEGQNVTLSCEQNLNHDAMYWYRQDPGQGLRLIYYSQIVNDFQKGDIAEGYSVSREKKESFPLTVTSAQKNPTAFYLCASNSLPGGEDQPQHFGDGTRLSIL.

V usage is TRBV7-9 and J usage is TRBJ2-4; D possibly corresponds to TRBD2 (6 bases). Germline values: CDR1 SEHNR, CDR2 FQNEAQ (reference sequence). CDR3 size: 14 residues. V was shortened by 1 base and J by 8 bases, with 12 bases between the two germline ends. CDR3 bases: TGTGCCAGCAGCTTAGACGGAGGGAGAGACATTCAGTACTTC. Its translation: CASSLDGGRDIQYF.

The genes are TRBV14 and TRBJ2-7; 8 nucleotides align to TRBD1. CDR3 length equals 16 residues. V was pared by 6 bases and J by 3 bases, with 13 bases of the junction left unmatched. Germline V gene lookup returns CDR1 SGHDN and CDR2 FVKESK. The CDR3 region has the DNA TGTGCCAGCAGTCCAAGGGCCGGGACAGGACTCTACGAGCAGTACTTC. Encoded protein: CASSPRAGTGLYEQYF.

The chain carries TRBV28 and TRBJ2-7, with a weak D call TRBD1 (6 bases). Trimming removed 4 bases from V and 1 base from J, with 11 bases in between. This CDR3 comprises 14 residues. Germline V gene sequence: CDR1 MDHEN, CDR2 SYDVKM. CDR3 protein: CASSSGTNSYEQYF. Here the CDR3 DNA reads TGTGCCAGCAGTTCGGGGACAAATTCCTACGAGCAGTACTTC. Using reference TRBV28 and TRBJ2-7 for the parts outside the CDR3, the full variable domain is DVKVTQSSRYLVKRTGEKVFLECVQDMDHENMFWYRQDPGLGLRLIYFSYDVKMKEKGDIPEGYSVSREKKERFSLILESASTNQTSMYLCASSSGTNSYEQYFGPGTRLTVT.

The V call is TRBV30, the J call TRBJ1-6, with a tentative D call TRBD1 (6 bases). Trimming pared 4 bases from V and 5 bases from J, leaving 12 bases between. The CDR3 extends over 14 amino acids. CDR1 and CDR2 from the germline V gene are GTSNPN and SVGIG (reference sequence). DNA for the CDR3: TGTGCCTGGACCGTGGACAGTAATAATTCACCCCTCCACTTT. Its translation is CAWTVDSNNSPLHF.

The CDR3 sequence: CASSLGTAYGYTF. DNA of the CDR3: TGTGCCAGCAGTTTGGGGACAGCTTATGGCTACACCTTC. The gene calls are TRBV28 and TRBJ1-2, with 7 bases lining up with TRBD1. This CDR3 contains 13 residues. CDR1 and CDR2 from the germline V gene are MDHEN and SYDVKM. V lost 3 bases and J lost 5; bases outside the gene matches: 3.

The rearrangement joins TRBV10-3 to TRBJ2-5; 9 nucleotides line up with TRBD1. Trimming took 6 bases from V and 5 from J; bases not matched to a gene: 7. The CDR3 consists of 14 residues. Germline lookup yields CDR1 ENHRY and CDR2 SYGVKD. CDR3 in DNA: TGTGCCATCAGCTCGGGACAGGGAACGGAGACCCAGTACTTC. Translation gives CAISSGQGTETQYF.

The chain couples TRBV7-2 to TRBJ2-1; 8 bases line up with TRBD2. With V trimmed by 5 bases and J by 7 bases, 10 bases remained unmatched. Germline lookup yields CDR1 SGHTA and CDR2 FQGNSA. The CDR3 is 15 residues long. The DNA for the CDR3 is TGTGCCAGCAGCGGACGGGGGGGCTCTGGGAATGAGCAGTTCTTC. This codes for CASSGRGGSGNEQFF.

This clone has a single count. The V and J genes are TRBV2 and TRBJ2-7; 11 bases are shared with TRBD1. V shed 7 bases and J 6 bases; nucleotides not matched to a gene: 8. The CDR3 has 14 residues. Germline V gene sequence: CDR1 SNHLY, CDR2 FYNNEI. Here the CDR3 DNA reads TGTGCCAGCACCGCGGGACAGGGGGTCTTCGAGCAGTACTTC. Translation gives CASTAGQGVFEQYF.

The chain has TRBV30 and TRBJ2-2; D is unclear. The CDR3 has 11 residues. Trimming stripped 2 bases from V and 8 bases from J, with 6 bases between. The V gene's germline CDR1 is GTSNPN and CDR2 SVGIG (reference sequence). The CDR3 loop reads CAWSKRGELFF. The CDR3 DNA sequence: TGTGCCTGGAGTAAGAGGGGGGAGCTGTTTTTT.

The table lists this clone with a count of one. The chain employs TRBV19 and TRBJ2-5; tentatively, D is TRBD1 (5 bases). Germline lookup yields CDR1 LNHDA and CDR2 SQIVND (reference sequence). This CDR3 spans 13 amino acids. With 1 base removed from V and 4 bases from J, the gap between germline ends came to 7 bases. The CDR3 here is CASSIGQGETQYF. In DNA, the CDR3 is TGTGCCAGTAGTATAGGGCAGGGAGAGACCCAGTACTTC.